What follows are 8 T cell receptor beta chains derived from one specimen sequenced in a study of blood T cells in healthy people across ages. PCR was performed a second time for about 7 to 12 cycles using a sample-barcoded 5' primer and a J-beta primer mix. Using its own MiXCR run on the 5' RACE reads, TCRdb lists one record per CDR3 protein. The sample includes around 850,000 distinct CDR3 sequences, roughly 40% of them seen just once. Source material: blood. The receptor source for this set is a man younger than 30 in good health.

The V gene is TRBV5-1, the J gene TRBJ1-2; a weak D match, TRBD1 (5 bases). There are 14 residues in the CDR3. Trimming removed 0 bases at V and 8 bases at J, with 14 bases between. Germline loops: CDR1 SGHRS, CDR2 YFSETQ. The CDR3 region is CASSLGGTLRGYTF. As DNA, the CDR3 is TGCGCCAGCAGCTTGGGTGGGACGCTAAGGGGCTACACCTTC.

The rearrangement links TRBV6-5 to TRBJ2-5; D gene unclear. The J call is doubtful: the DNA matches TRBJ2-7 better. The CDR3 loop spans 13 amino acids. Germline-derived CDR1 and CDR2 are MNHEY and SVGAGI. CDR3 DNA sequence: TGTGCCAGCAGTTACCTCGACACGAACGAGCAGTACTTC. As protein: CASSYLDTNEQYF.

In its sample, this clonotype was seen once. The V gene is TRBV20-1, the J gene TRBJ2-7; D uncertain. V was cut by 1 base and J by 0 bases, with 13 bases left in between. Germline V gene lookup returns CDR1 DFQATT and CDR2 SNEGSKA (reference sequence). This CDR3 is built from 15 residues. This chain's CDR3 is CSARALVGSSYEQYF. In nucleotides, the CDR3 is TGCAGTGCTAGAGCCCTAGTCGGTAGCTCCTACGAGCAGTACTTC.

CDR3 in amino acids: CANSADRSRETQYF. Here the CDR3 DNA reads TGTGCCAACTCGGCGGACAGGTCGAGAGAGACCCAGTACTTC. V is TRBV2 and J is TRBJ2-5; 7 nucleotides agree with TRBD1. This CDR3 region has 14 residues. Losses at the gene ends were 10 bases for V and 4 bases for J; bases not matched to a gene: 12. Germline CDR1 and CDR2: SNHLY and FYNNEI.

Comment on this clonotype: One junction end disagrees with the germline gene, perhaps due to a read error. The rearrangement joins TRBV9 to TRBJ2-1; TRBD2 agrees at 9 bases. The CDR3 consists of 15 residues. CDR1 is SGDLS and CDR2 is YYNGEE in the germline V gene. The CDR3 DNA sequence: TGTGCCAGCAGCGCGGTAGCGGGGGCCTACAATGGGCAGTTCTTC. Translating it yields CASSAVAGAYNGQFF.

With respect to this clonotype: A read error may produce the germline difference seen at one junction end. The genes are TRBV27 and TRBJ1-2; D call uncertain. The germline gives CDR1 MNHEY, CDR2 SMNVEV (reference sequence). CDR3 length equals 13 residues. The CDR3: CASSVSGTGGYTF. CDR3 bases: TGTGCCAGCAGTGTATCTGGTACGGGGGGCTACACCTTC.

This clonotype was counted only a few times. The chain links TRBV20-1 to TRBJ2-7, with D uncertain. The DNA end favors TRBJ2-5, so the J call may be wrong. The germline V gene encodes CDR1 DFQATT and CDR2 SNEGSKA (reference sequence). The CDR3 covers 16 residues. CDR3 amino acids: CSARDPSDAAEETQYF. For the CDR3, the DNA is TGCAGTGCTAGAGATCCCTCTGACGCGGCGGAGGAGACCCAGTACTTC.

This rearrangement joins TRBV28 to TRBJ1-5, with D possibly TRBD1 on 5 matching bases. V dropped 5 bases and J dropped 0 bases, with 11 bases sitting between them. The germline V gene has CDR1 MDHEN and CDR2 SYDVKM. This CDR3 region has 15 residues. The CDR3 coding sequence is TGTGCCAGCAGTCTGCCGGACATTAGCAATCAGCCCCAGCATTTT. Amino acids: CASSLPDISNQPQHF.